These T cell receptor beta chains were read from a single sample in a study of T-cell memory formation after mild COVID-19. TCRdb redid the calling of the 5' RACE reads with MiXCR, one entry per CDR3 protein. The sample lists tens of thousands of distinct CDR3 sequences; roughly a tenth were seen once. What was sequenced was PBMCs or a T cell subset sorted from them (not recorded which). The receptors originated from an adult woman who had mild COVID-19 (a few samples of this study predate the infection). Cell type and time point are not known. The CDR3 runs from the conserved cysteine through the conserved F or W. The D gene is left open where the match is weak. Rows may omit the clone size; those that give it use once, few, many or a size class.

clone_size,d_call,j_call,v_call,cdr3_nt,cdr3_aa
many,NA,TRBJ2-3,TRBV24-1,TGTGCCACCAGTGATCAAACTAGGAGAAGCACAGATACGCAGTATTTT,CATSDQTRRSTDTQYF
many,NA,TRBJ2-3,TRBV7-2,TGTGCCAGCAGCTTACGAGCGGCAAAAAGCACAGATACGCAGTATTTT,CASSLRAAKSTDTQYF
NA,TRBD1,TRBJ1-3,TRBV9,TGTGCCAGCACCCGGGACAGTCTTTCTGGAAACACCATATATTTT,CASTRDSLSGNTIYF
few,TRBD1,TRBJ2-7,TRBV6-1,TGTGCCAGCAGAAGGGACAGTTTAGCCTACGAGCAGTACTTC,CASRRDSLAYEQYF
few,TRBD1,TRBJ1-5,TRBV12-3/TRBV12-4,TGTGCCAGCAGTCAGGACAGGAATCAGCCCCAGCATTTT,CASSQDRNQPQHF
many,NA,TRBJ2-3,TRBV7-2,TGTGCCAGCAGCCCCCTTGAAAGGAGGTGGGATACGCAGTATTTT,CASSPLERRWDTQYF
NA,NA,TRBJ2-5,TRBV5-5,TGTGCCAGCACCGCACTGGGGCGGGCCCAGTACTTC,CASTALGRAQYF
many,NA,TRBJ1-4,TRBV12-3/TRBV12-4,TGTGCCAGCAGTTTTGGTGGACAAGGAGGTGAAAAACTGTTTTTT,CASSFGGQGGEKLFF
few,NA,TRBJ2-7,TRBV7-3,TGTGCCAGCAGCTTAAGCGGGACAGACAACTACGAGCAGTACTTC,CASSLSGTDNYEQYF
few,NA,TRBJ1-2,TRBV7-9,TGTGCCAGCAGCTTAATATCGGTTGGCTACACCTTC,CASSLISVGYTF
NA,TRBD2,TRBJ2-1,TRBV15,TGTGCCACCACAACTAGCGAGGAATACGGCAATGAGCAGTTCTTC,CATTTSEEYGNEQFF
medium-sized,TRBD1,TRBJ2-3,TRBV7-2,TGTGCCAGCAGCGTAAAGACAGGGGGCGGCCGCACAGATACGCAGTATTTT,CASSVKTGGGRTDTQYF
many,NA,TRBJ2-1,TRBV2,TGTGCCAGCAGGCGACACCAATTTTACAATGAGCAGTTCTTC,CASRRHQFYNEQFF
many,TRBD2,TRBJ2-3,TRBV14,TGTGCCAGCAGCCGAGGACTAGCGGGGATCAGGACACGAGATACGCAGTATTTT,CASSRGLAGIRTRDTQYF
NA,NA,TRBJ1-2,TRBV7-2,TGTGCCAGCAGCTTAGCCCTTGAGGCCCCCCTAAAGAGGGGCTACACCTTC,CASSLALEAPLKRGYTF
medium-sized,NA,TRBJ2-5,TRBV7-2,TGTGCCAGCAGCCCCGGACTCCAAGAGACCCAGTACTTC,CASSPGLQETQYF
few,NA,TRBJ2-7,TRBV18,TGTGCCAGCTCCTCGGCAAGGGGCTACGAGCAGTACTTC,CASSSARGYEQYF
few,NA,TRBJ1-2,TRBV6-2/TRBV6-3,TGTGCCAGCAGTTACTTAGGTCCGTCTGGCTACACCTTC,CASSYLGPSGYTF
few,TRBD1,TRBJ1-2,TRBV24-1,TGTGCCACCAGTGATTGGACAGGGGGCAGTGGCTACACCTTC,CATSDWTGGSGYTF
many,NA,TRBJ2-3,TRBV5-5,TGTGCCAGCAGCTTGGTCAATCTGGTGGGCACAGATACGCAGTATTTT,CASSLVNLVGTDTQYF
many,NA,TRBJ2-1,TRBV5-6,TGTGCCAGCAGCTCCAGGTACAATGAGCAGTTCTTC,CASSSRYNEQFF
NA,NA,TRBJ1-2,TRBV15,TGTGCCACCAGCAGAGAACAGGGCTACTATGGCTACACCTTC,CATSREQGYYGYTF
NA,TRBD2,TRBJ2-7,TRBV10-3,TGTGCCATCAGTGACCTCCTGGGGGGGAATCCCTACGAGCAGTACTTC,CAISDLLGGNPYEQYF
NA,NA,TRBJ2-7,TRBV12-5,TGTGCTAGTGGTGCCGTCTATGGGGAGCAGTACTTC,CASGAVYGEQYF
few,NA,TRBJ2-5,TRBV27,TGTGCCAGCAGTTTCGCATCGGGGGGCGGAGAGACCCAGTACTTC,CASSFASGGGETQYF
many,TRBD2,TRBJ2-7,TRBV7-8,TGTGCCAGCAGCTTAGAGCTAGCGGGACTCCACGAGCAGTACTTC,CASSLELAGLHEQYF
few,NA,TRBJ1-5,TRBV20-1,TGCAGTGCTAGTTCCGGGACCTCCAGGGGCAATCAGCCCCAGCATTTT,CSASSGTSRGNQPQHF
many,NA,TRBJ2-5,TRBV20-1,TGCAGTGCTAGCGGCCAAGAGACCCAGTACTTC,CSASGQETQYF
NA,NA,TRBJ2-5,TRBV20-1,TGCAGTGCTAGTAAACAGCAAGAGACCCAGTACTTC,CSASKQQETQYF
many,NA,TRBJ2-1,TRBV7-6,TGTGCCAGCAGCTTAGTAGCGGACTCCTACAATGAGCAGTTCTTC,CASSLVADSYNEQFF
many,TRBD2,TRBJ2-3,TRBV5-6,TGTGCCAGCAGCTTTACTAGCGGGGGAAACTCCCGCACAGATACGCAGTATTTT,CASSFTSGGNSRTDTQYF
few,TRBD1,TRBJ2-7,TRBV6-1,TGTGCCAGCAGTGAAGCTAGGACAGGGAGGAACGAGCAGTACTTC,CASSEARTGRNEQYF
many,NA,TRBJ2-7,TRBV4-1,TGCGCCAGCAGCCAAGTTGAGGCGGGGAGCTCCTACGAGCAGTACTTC,CASSQVEAGSSYEQYF
medium-sized,TRBD1,TRBJ2-2,TRBV4-2,TGTGCCAGCAGCCAGGGAAAGGGGGCTGGCACCGGGGAGCTGTTTTTT,CASSQGKGAGTGELFF
NA,NA,TRBJ1-2,TRBV20-1,TGCAGTGCTAGCCCGCCGAGAGGCGGCTACACCTTC,CSASPPRGGYTF
many,NA,TRBJ2-4,TRBV20-1,TGCAGTGCCCCGGGCCCTACGAGGGGCAAAAACATTCAGTACTTC,CSAPGPTRGKNIQYF
few,NA,TRBJ1-5,TRBV20-1,TGCAGTGCTAGAGATCCAGGGTCCGGGCCCCAGCATTTT,CSARDPGSGPQHF
NA,NA,TRBJ2-2,TRBV19,TGTGCCAGTAGTATTAGAGGTACAAACACCGGGGAGCTGTTTTTT,CASSIRGTNTGELFF
few,TRBD2,TRBJ2-5,TRBV5-1,TGCGCCAGCAGCTTGGGGACTAGCGGGGCCCTCGGCGAGACCCAGTACTTC,CASSLGTSGALGETQYF
few,NA,TRBJ1-1,TRBV2,TGTGCCAGCATGACAGTGAACACTGAAGCTTTCTTT,CASMTVNTEAFF
many,TRBD2,TRBJ2-6,TRBV12-3/TRBV12-4,TGTGCCAGCCTAAAGAGCGGGAGAATCTACTCTGGGGCCAACGTCCTGACTTTC,CASLKSGRIYSGANVLTF
NA,NA,TRBJ1-2,TRBV6-5,TGTGCCAGCAGTCCCGGCGGGCAGAGCTACTATGGCTACACCTTC,CASSPGGQSYYGYTF
NA,NA,TRBJ1-5,TRBV6-5,TGTGCCAGCAGTTCCCGACCGGGGGGTTTGCCCCAGCATTTT,CASSSRPGGLPQHF
few,NA,TRBJ2-7,TRBV7-2,TGTGCCAGCAGCTTATCGAGTACGCACTACGAGCAGTACTTC,CASSLSSTHYEQYF
NA,NA,TRBJ2-3,TRBV7-6,TGTGCCAGCAGCCCCCTCCCGCAAAGGTCGGATACGCAGTATTTT,CASSPLPQRSDTQYF
NA,TRBD2,TRBJ2-3,TRBV5-1,TGCGCCAGCAGCTTGGCCCAGCGGGGTCACGAGGGTACGCAGTATTTT,CASSLAQRGHEGTQYF
few,TRBD2,TRBJ2-1,TRBV7-8,TGTGCCAGCAGCTCCGGACTAGCGGGAGGGCCGGGCAATGAGCAGTTCTTC,CASSSGLAGGPGNEQFF
few,NA,TRBJ1-2,TRBV3-1,TGTGCCAGCAGCTCAAGCTTGAAGGGTGGCTACACCTTC,CASSSSLKGGYTF
many,NA,TRBJ2-5,TRBV20-1,TGCAGTGCTAGTAGTGGACGGAGGGCCGGTGAGACCCAGTACTTC,CSASSGRRAGETQYF
NA,NA,TRBJ2-1,TRBV9,TGTGCCAGCAGCGTTGGCCTAGGAGGTGGTGAGCAGTTCTTC,CASSVGLGGGEQFF
NA,NA,TRBJ1-1,TRBV6-5,TGTGCCAGCAGTTTAAGGTCTGCGGGGCCCGGGGCTTTCTTT,CASSLRSAGPGAFF